Below, 31 T cell receptor beta chains from the same sample are listed, as sequenced in a study of blood T cell repertoires in COVID-19. Only in-frame clones appear in the TCRdb table, and some are missing; sequencing was by immunoSEQ multiplex PCR. The sample lists approximately 46,000 clones, around 80% occurring once. The sample consisted of peripheral blood. All receptors derive from a human donor in a cohort sampled during active COVID-19.

This clone was counted a single time. The V call is TRBV5-1, the J call TRBJ2-7; 12 bases agree with TRBD2. The CDR3 runs 14 residues. V was clipped by 3 bases and J by 3 bases; unmatched bases: 1. The germline V gene encodes CDR1 SGHRS and CDR2 YFSETQ. This CDR3 is CASSSTSGSYEQYF. The CDR3 DNA reads as TGCGCCAGCAGCTCGACTAGCGGGAGCTACGAGCAGTACTTC.

The chain uses TRBV7-2 and TRBJ2-3; maybe TRBD1 (6 bases). The V end was cut by 5 bases, the J end by 2 bases, with 14 bases between. CDR1 and CDR2 (germline): SGHTA, FQGNSA. This CDR3 has 15 residues. CDR3 nucleotide sequence: TGTGCCAGCAGCCCCACCCGGACAGACACAGATACGCAGTATTTT. Protein: CASSPTRTDTDTQYF.

This clone was recorded only once. The V gene is TRBV11-3, the J gene TRBJ1-2; D unclear. V lost 3 bases and J lost 3, with 8 bases in between. Germline V CDR1 and CDR2: SGHNT, YENEEA. The CDR3 runs to 13 residues. In nucleotides, the CDR3 is TGTGCCAGCAGCTTGTCAGGTCACTATGGCTACACCTTC. Translated: CASSLSGHYGYTF.

This chain joins TRBV7-2 and TRBJ1-5; 8 bases agree with TRBD1. This CDR3 is built from 16 residues. Germline CDR1 and CDR2: SGHTA and FQGNSA. J was trimmed by 7 bases and V by 5 bases; bases with no gene match: 13. The CDR3 bases are TGTGCCAGCAGCCTCTCCGGACAGGGCTCAGGGCAGCCCCAGCATTTT. Protein: CASSLSGQGSGQPQHF.

This clone was picked up a small number of times. The CDR3 DNA is TGTGCCAGCAGCTTCGGGACAGGAGTGTACCAAGAGACCCAGTACTTC. As protein: CASSFGTGVYQETQYF. The V and J genes are TRBV11-2 and TRBJ2-5; 8 bases are a match to TRBD1. The CDR3 has 16 amino acids. Germline CDR1 is SGHAT and CDR2 is FQNNGV. The trim removed 3 bases at V and 0 bases at J, leaving 6 bases unmatched. Using reference TRBV11-2 and TRBJ2-5 for the parts outside the CDR3, the full variable domain is EAGVAQSPRYKIIEKRQSVAFWCNPISGHATLYWYQQILGQGPKLLIQFQNNGVVDDSQLPKDRFSAERLKGVDSTLKIQPAKLEDSAVYLCASSFGTGVYQETQYFGPGTRLLVL.

The rearrangement joins TRBV3-1 (or the pseudogene TRBV3-2) to TRBJ1-2, with D perhaps TRBD1 (6 bases). The V end lost 2 bases, the J end lost 8 bases, and 21 bases lay between the germline ends. This CDR3 is built from 16 residues. Germline assignment: CDR1 LGHDT and CDR2 YNNKEL (reference sequence). In DNA, the CDR3 is TGTGCCAGCAGCCAATCCCGGGACACCCAGCTAGGCGGCTACACCTTC. Its translation: CASSQSRDTQLGGYTF.

This clone was recorded at least ten times. The V and J genes are TRBV9 and TRBJ1-5, with TRBD1 identical over 10 bases. The germline CDR1 and CDR2 sequences are SGDLS and YYNGEE. After removal of 4 bases from V and 5 bases from J, the junction contained 6 bases not matched to a gene. This CDR3 region has 15 residues. The CDR3 loop reads CASSPTGGAHQPQHF. The CDR3 nucleotides are TGTGCCAGCAGCCCGACAGGGGGCGCGCATCAGCCCCAGCATTTT.

The chain recombines TRBV7-9 with TRBJ2-7; D possibly corresponds to TRBD2 (5 bases). Trimming left V 5 bases short and J 2 bases short, with 16 bases between. The germline CDR1 and CDR2 sequences are SEHNR and FQNEAQ (reference sequence). The length of the CDR3 is 15 residues. The CDR3 protein is CASSPFSGETYEQYF. The CDR3 DNA sequence: TGTGCCAGCAGCCCCTTTTCCGGGGAGACCTACGAGCAGTACTTC.

V usage is TRBV12-3 or TRBV12-4 and J usage is TRBJ1-2, with D possibly TRBD1 on 5 matching bases. V was cut by 4 bases and J by 4 bases, with 7 bases left in between. This CDR3 is built from 12 residues. CDR3 sequence reads: CASSSTVYGYTF. Written as DNA, the CDR3 is TGTGCCAGCAGTTCGACAGTCTATGGCTACACCTTC.

The gene calls are TRBV7-2 and TRBJ2-7, with 11 bases matching TRBD2. Trimming at V came to 5 bases and at J to 6 bases, leaving 6 bases not matched to a gene. CDR3 length equals 14 residues. Germline V gene data show CDR1 as SGHTA and CDR2 as FQGNSA. CDR3 coding DNA: TGTGCCAGCAGCCCCCGACTAGCGGGGAGCGAGCAGTACTTC. It translates to CASSPRLAGSEQYF.

V is TRBV14 and J is TRBJ2-3, with 10 nucleotides matching TRBD1. Germline CDR1 is SGHDN and CDR2 is FVKESK. The CDR3 covers 21 residues. J was trimmed by 0 bases and V by 1 base; bases with no gene match: 16. The CDR3 spells CASSQAPSGQGGLRSTDTQYF. CDR3 sequence (DNA): TGTGCCAGCAGCCAAGCCCCCTCTGGACAGGGGGGATTAAGGAGCACAGATACGCAGTATTTT.

J is TRBJ2-3 and V is TRBV2; 7 nucleotides align to TRBD2. There are 16 residues in the CDR3. Per the germline V gene, CDR1 is SNHLY and CDR2 is FYNNEI. With V trimmed by 6 bases and J by 0 bases, 9 bases remained unmatched. This CDR3 is CASSKPLARSTDTQYF. In nucleotides, the CDR3 is TGTGCCAGCAGCAAACCACTAGCGAGAAGCACAGATACGCAGTATTTT.

This chain connects TRBV5-8 to TRBJ1-3; a possible D gene is TRBD1 (5 bases). V was clipped by 7 bases and J by 0 bases, with 11 bases between them. CDR1 and CDR2 (germline): SGHTS, YDEGEE. The CDR3 has 14 residues. This CDR3 reads CASGHLSSGNTIYF. CDR3 coding DNA: TGTGCCAGCGGACACCTGAGCTCTGGAAACACCATATATTTT.

The chain combines TRBV6-5 with TRBJ2-1; the D gene is possibly TRBD1 (5 bases). Germline CDR1 and CDR2: MNHEY and SVGAGI. This CDR3 has 15 residues. Trimming took off 6 bases at V and 3 bases at J, with 15 bases between the two ends. The CDR3: CASSVGQSYYNEQFF. In DNA, the CDR3 is TGTGCCAGCAGCGTTGGACAATCATACTACAATGAGCAGTTCTTC.

This rearrangement joins TRBV28 to TRBJ1-2; D not certain. The CDR3 extends over 14 amino acids. V was cut by 3 bases and J by 10 bases, with 18 bases left in between. The germline gives CDR1 MDHEN, CDR2 SYDVKM. CDR3: CASSFGSVQADYTF. Here the CDR3 DNA reads TGTGCCAGCAGTTTCGGATCCGTCCAGGCTGACTACACCTTC.

The J gene is TRBJ2-7, the V gene TRBV7-3; 9 bases line up with TRBD1. The CDR3 is made up of 13 amino acids. The V segment lost 8 bases and the J segment 6 bases; nucleotides outside the gene matches: 8. Germline V gene lookup returns CDR1 SGHTA and CDR2 FQGTGA. The CDR3 region is CASSGTGTSEQYF. The CDR3 DNA sequence: TGTGCCAGCTCAGGGACAGGGACCTCCGAGCAGTACTTC.

The V gene is TRBV2, the J gene TRBJ1-2; the match to TRBD1 covers 7 bases. The CDR3 covers 11 residues. Germline V gene data show CDR1 as SNHLY and CDR2 as FYNNEI. V lost 11 bases to trimming and J lost 8 bases; unmatched junction nucleotides: 8. CDR3 in amino acids: CAGGTARGYTF. CDR3 DNA sequence: TGTGCCGGGGGGACAGCGCGGGGCTACACCTTC.

This clone was found a few times. V gene TRBV3-1 (or the pseudogene TRBV3-2) combines with J gene TRBJ1-4; D is perhaps TRBD1 (5 bases). This CDR3 region has 18 residues. V was trimmed by 2 bases and J by 4 bases, leaving 20 bases between them. Germline V CDR1 and CDR2: LGHDT, YNNKEL (reference sequence). CDR3 in amino acids: CASSQRQGSYRFNEKLFF. The DNA of the CDR3 is TGTGCCAGCAGCCAAAGGCAGGGCTCTTATCGGTTTAATGAAAAACTGTTTTTT.

In this sample, this clone turned up once. The chain uses TRBV20-1 and TRBJ1-1; D perhaps matches TRBD1 (5 bases). The CDR3 runs to 12 residues. Looked up from germline, CDR1 is DFQATT and CDR2 is SNEGSKA (reference sequence). The germline V and J ends were trimmed by 3 bases and 4 bases, with 9 bases remaining between them. The CDR3 sequence: CSASYQGTEAFF. For the CDR3, the DNA is TGCAGTGCTAGTTATCAGGGCACTGAAGCTTTCTTT.

This clone appeared a few times. The J gene is TRBJ1-2, the V gene TRBV19, with a tentative D call TRBD1 (6 bases). The CDR3 is 14 residues long. Trimming took 5 bases from V and 4 from J, leaving 14 bases between them. Germline assignment: CDR1 LNHDA and CDR2 SQIVND (reference sequence). DNA of the CDR3: TGTGCCAGTAGTTTACGGACAGTCCTCTATGGCTACACCTTC. This gives the protein CASSLRTVLYGYTF.

This chain joins TRBV10-3 and TRBJ2-7; no firm D call. Trimming removed 3 bases at V and 3 bases at J, with 15 bases between. The CDR3 loop spans 15 amino acids. Germline-derived CDR1 and CDR2 are ENHRY and SYGVKD. The CDR3 here is CAISENSPPLYEQYF. The CDR3 nucleotides are TGTGCCATCAGTGAAAACAGCCCTCCTCTCTACGAGCAGTACTTC.

The genes are TRBV18 and TRBJ2-2, with TRBD1 matching 7 bases. Germline V CDR1 and CDR2: KGHSH, LQKENI. With V trimmed by 3 bases and J by 0 bases, 4 bases remained unmatched. The CDR3 length is 16 residues. The CDR3 sequence: CASSPGQGANTGELFF. The CDR3 DNA reads TGTGCCAGCTCACCTGGTCAGGGGGCGAACACCGGGGAGCTGTTTTTT.

The chain is built from TRBV5-1 and TRBJ2-7; D remains ambiguous. Trimming took 2 bases from V and 10 from J, leaving 19 bases between them. The germline V gene encodes CDR1 SGHRS and CDR2 YFSETQ. CDR3 size: 14 residues. The DNA of the CDR3 is TGCGCCAGCAGCTTATCTGACTCGGCCACCCCTCAGTACTTC. Protein sequence: CASSLSDSATPQYF. Using reference TRBV5-1 and TRBJ2-7 for the parts outside the CDR3, the full variable domain is KAGVTQTPRYLIKTRGQQVTLSCSPISGHRSVSWYQQTPGQGLQFLFEYFSETQRNKGNFPGRFSGRQFSNSRSEMNVSTLELGDSALYLCASSLSDSATPQYFGPGTRLTVT.

This clone appeared once. V gene TRBV5-6 combines with J gene TRBJ1-3; TRBD1 matches 7 bases. This CDR3 has 14 residues. J gave up 6 bases and V 4 bases, and 7 bases lay outside the gene matches. Germline V gives CDR1 SGHDT, CDR2 YYEEEE. This chain's CDR3 is CASSRDRATNTIYF. The CDR3 DNA follows: TGTGCCAGCAGCCGCGACAGGGCGACAAACACCATATATTTT.

The J gene is TRBJ2-7, the V gene TRBV18; no clear D. The germline V gene has CDR1 KGHSH and CDR2 LQKENI. The CDR3 covers 14 residues. V was shortened by 3 bases and J by 0 bases, with 9 bases between the two germline ends. The CDR3 coding sequence is TGTGCCAGCTCACCGCCTGGGCGCTCCTACGAGCAGTACTTC. Its translation: CASSPPGRSYEQYF. Full variable domain (rest looked up from reference TRBV18 and TRBJ2-7): NAGVMQNPRHLVRRRGQEARLRCSPMKGHSHVYWYRQLPEEGLKFMVYLQKENIIDESGMPKERFSAEFPKEGPSILRIQQVVRGDSAAYFCASSPPGRSYEQYFGPGTRLTVT.

J is TRBJ1-4 and V is TRBV2; TRBD1 matches 10 bases. Germline V gene lookup returns CDR1 SNHLY and CDR2 FYNNEI. This CDR3 has 15 residues. The J segment lost 8 bases and the V segment lost 7 bases, leaving 10 bases of the junction unmatched. The CDR3 DNA is TGTGCCAGCACTCCGGGGACAGGGGTGCGAGAAAAACTGTTTTTT. Its protein product is CASTPGTGVREKLFF.

V is TRBV6-2 or TRBV6-3 and J is TRBJ1-1; TRBD1 is a possible D gene (6 bases). V lost 5 bases, J lost 5 bases, and 12 bases lay in between. From germline, CDR1 is MNHEY and CDR2 SVGEGT. This CDR3 contains 13 residues. CDR3 nucleotides: TGTGCCAGCAGTCTACAGGGAGGGACTGAAGCTTTCTTT. It specifies CASSLQGGTEAFF.

The chain is built from TRBV18 and TRBJ2-1; 8 nucleotides match TRBD1. J was trimmed by 7 bases and V by 5 bases; bases with no gene match: 4. The germline gives CDR1 KGHSH, CDR2 LQKENI. The CDR3 has 13 amino acids. The CDR3 nucleotides read TGTGCCAGCTCATACAGGGGGGAGAATGAGCAGTTCTTC. Protein product: CASSYRGENEQFF.

This rearrangement joins TRBV7-2 to TRBJ1-6; 7 nucleotides agree with TRBD1. The V and J ends lost 5 bases and 9 bases, in that order; junction bases with no gene match: 7. This CDR3 comprises 14 residues. Germline V gene sequence: CDR1 SGHTA, CDR2 FQGNSA. The CDR3 here is CASSLRGRGSPLHF. The CDR3, as DNA: TGTGCCAGCAGCCTTAGGGGGCGGGGTTCACCCCTCCACTTT.

This clone has just one count. This chain connects TRBV5-6 to TRBJ1-5; D is undetermined. In germline, CDR1 is SGHDT, CDR2 YYEEEE. This CDR3 region has 15 residues. Trimming pared 0 bases from V and 7 bases from J, leaving 14 bases between. Here the CDR3 reads CASSLGGPGGQPQHF. The DNA for the CDR3 is TGTGCCAGCAGCTTGGGAGGGCCCGGCGGACAGCCCCAGCATTTT.

The chain combines TRBV18 with TRBJ2-3, with D tentatively TRBD1 (7 bases). V was trimmed by 3 bases and J by 4 bases, leaving 14 bases between them. CDR1 and CDR2 (germline): KGHSH, LQKENI. This CDR3 comprises 15 residues. The CDR3, as DNA: TGTGCCAGCTCACCTCGACAGGGCGGGGCAGATACGCAGTATTTT. It encodes CASSPRQGGADTQYF.